This TCR beta chain stems from a study of T cell responses to AZD1222 COVID-19 vaccine. With 4 bases removed from V and 12 bases from J, the gap between germline ends came to 20 bases. The CDR3 is 14 amino acids. Germline CDR1 is SGDLS and CDR2 is YYNGEE. Some clones are missing from TCRdb's copy, which holds only in-frame ones; the method was immunoSEQ multiplex PCR. In the table there are tens of thousands of clones, over 65% of which are singletons. The chain employs TRBV9 and TRBJ2-1; D gene uncertain. This receptor was obtained from an adult who received the MenACWY meningococcal vaccine as a control. The sample here was peripheral blood, taken 28 days after the second dose of the MenACWY control vaccine. The CDR3 DNA reads TGTGCCAGCAGCCCCGACCTAGGCACAGTAGGGCAGTTCTTC. This translates into CASSPDLGTVGQFF.